This T cell receptor beta chain derives from a study of blood T cell repertoires in COVID-19. In the study overall: COVID-19 samples collected from the United States, Italy and Spain covered acute and convalescent phases. T cells, B-cell-depleted T cells, or PBMCs supplied cDNA or gDNA.

The CDR3 has 14 amino acids. CDR1 and CDR2 from the germline V gene are SGHRS and YFSETQ. Trimming removed 5 bases from V and 1 base from J; junction bases left unmatched: 5. Authors' methods: By means of reference gene primer amplification, nucleated cell counts were estimated. The table came from immunoSEQ multiplex PCR; TCRdb's copy has only in-frame clones and leaves some out. Clone size and V and J calls were adopted from that table, with D and trimming inferred from the DNA. The table records over 100,000 clones, more than 85% of them present only once. The genes are TRBV5-1 and TRBJ2-5; TRBD2 aligns across 7 bases. The sequence was obtained from a middle-aged man with active or convalescent COVID-19. The sequenced sample consisted of peripheral blood. CDR3 in DNA: TGCGCCAGCAGGTCCGGGACTACCCAAGAGACCCAGTACTTC. Translating gives CASRSGTTQETQYF.